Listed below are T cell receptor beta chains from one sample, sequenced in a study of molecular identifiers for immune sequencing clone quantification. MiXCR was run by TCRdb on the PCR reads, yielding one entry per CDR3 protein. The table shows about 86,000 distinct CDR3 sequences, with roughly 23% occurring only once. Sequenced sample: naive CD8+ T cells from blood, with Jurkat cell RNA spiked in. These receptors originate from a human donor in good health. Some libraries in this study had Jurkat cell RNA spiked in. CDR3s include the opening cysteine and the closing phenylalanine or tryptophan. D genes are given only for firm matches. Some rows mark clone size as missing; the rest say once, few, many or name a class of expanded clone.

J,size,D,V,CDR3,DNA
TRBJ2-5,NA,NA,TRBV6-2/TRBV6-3,CASSQEFGQQETQYF,TGTGCCAGCAGCCAAGAGTTCGGACAGCAAGAGACCCAGTACTTC
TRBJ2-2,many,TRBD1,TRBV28,CASESGDRAAGELFF,TGTGCCAGCGAGTCAGGGGACAGGGCCGCCGGGGAGCTGTTTTTT
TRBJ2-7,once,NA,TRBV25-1,CASSGDGGHEQYF,TGTGCCAGCAGTGGGGACGGGGGGCACGAGCAGTACTTC
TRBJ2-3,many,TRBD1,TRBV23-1,CASSPKDRDRDTQYF,TGCGCCAGCAGTCCGAAGGACAGGGATCGAGATACGCAGTATTTT
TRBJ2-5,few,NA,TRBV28,CASSPPGAYGTQYF,TGTGCCAGCAGCCCTCCGGGGGCGTATGGGACCCAGTACTTC
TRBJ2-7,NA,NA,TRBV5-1,CASSFGTAREQYF,TGCGCCAGCAGCTTTGGGACCGCCCGGGAGCAGTACTTC
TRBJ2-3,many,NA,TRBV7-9,CASSLLQGYTDTQYF,TGTGCCAGCAGCTTATTACAGGGATATACAGATACGCAGTATTTT
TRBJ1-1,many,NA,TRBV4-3,CASSQDYTVTEAFF,TGCGCCAGCAGCCAAGATTACACAGTCACTGAAGCTTTCTTT
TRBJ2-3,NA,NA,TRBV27,CASSLSGLGLTDTQYF,TGTGCCAGCAGTTTATCGGGGTTAGGCCTAACAGATACGCAGTATTTT
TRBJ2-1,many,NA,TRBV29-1,CSVEAPNEQFF,TGCAGCGTTGAAGCCCCCAATGAGCAGTTCTTC
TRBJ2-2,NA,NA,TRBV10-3,CAISDGGGNTGELFF,TGTGCCATCAGTGATGGTGGGGGAAACACCGGGGAGCTGTTTTTT
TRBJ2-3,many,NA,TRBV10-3,CAIGTRTGTDTQYF,TGTGCCATCGGAACGCGGACAGGCACAGATACGCAGTATTTT
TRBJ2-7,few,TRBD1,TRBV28,CASSYTRTGPTDEQYF,TGTGCCAGCAGTTATACCCGGACAGGGCCCACCGACGAGCAGTACTTC
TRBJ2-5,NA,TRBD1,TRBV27,CASRSRSGQQKETQYF,TGTGCCAGCAGGAGTAGGTCGGGACAGCAAAAAGAGACCCAGTACTTC
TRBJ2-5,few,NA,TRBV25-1,CASRTAQETQYF,TGTGCCAGCAGGACAGCCCAAGAGACCCAGTACTTC
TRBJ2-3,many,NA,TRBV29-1,CSVDPGVAGTDTQYF,TGCAGCGTTGACCCCGGGGTGGCGGGCACAGATACGCAGTATTTT
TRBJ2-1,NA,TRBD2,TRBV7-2,CASSSLTSGHSWEQFF,TGTGCCAGCAGCTCCTTGACTAGCGGGCATTCTTGGGAGCAGTTCTTC
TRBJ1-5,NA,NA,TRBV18,CASSPGVEQPQHF,TGTGCCAGCTCACCGGGGGTCGAGCAGCCCCAGCATTTT
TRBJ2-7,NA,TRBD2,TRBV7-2,CASSFVREGPFGEQYF,TGTGCCAGCAGCTTTGTGAGGGAGGGCCCTTTCGGCGAGCAGTACTTC
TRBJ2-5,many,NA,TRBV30,CAWSVGASYQETQYF,TGTGCCTGGAGTGTAGGGGCCAGCTACCAAGAGACCCAGTACTTC
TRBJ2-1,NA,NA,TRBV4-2,CASSPATEYNEQFF,TGTGCCAGCAGCCCCGCAACGGAATACAATGAGCAGTTCTTC
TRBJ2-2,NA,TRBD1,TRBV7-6,CASSSGQGAAGELFF,TGTGCCAGCAGCTCGGGACAGGGGGCCGCCGGGGAGCTGTTTTTT
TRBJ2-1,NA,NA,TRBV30,CAWSEGYSEQFF,TGTGCCTGGAGTGAGGGGTACAGTGAGCAGTTCTTC
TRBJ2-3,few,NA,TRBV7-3,CASSLIGGNTDTQYF,TGTGCCAGCAGCTTAATTGGGGGAAACACAGATACGCAGTATTTT
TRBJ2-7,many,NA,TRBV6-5,CASSYSMGYEQYF,TGTGCCAGCAGTTACTCGATGGGTTACGAGCAGTACTTC
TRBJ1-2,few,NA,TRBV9,CASSVGVGPLFGYTF,TGTGCCAGCAGCGTGGGAGTCGGGCCACTCTTTGGCTACACCTTC
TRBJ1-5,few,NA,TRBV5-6,CASSPGGDQPQHF,TGTGCCAGCAGCCCCGGCGGCGATCAGCCCCAGCATTTT
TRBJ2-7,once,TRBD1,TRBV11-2,CASSLESGTGILEEQYF,TGTGCCAGCAGCTTAGAATCAGGGACAGGGATCCTTGAGGAGCAGTACTTC
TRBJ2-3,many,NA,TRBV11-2,CASSPVRGGVSTDTQYF,TGTGCCAGCAGCCCGGTCCGAGGGGGGGTTTCCACAGATACGCAGTATTTT
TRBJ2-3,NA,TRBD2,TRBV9,CASSVSGGADTQYF,TGTGCCAGCAGCGTTAGCGGGGGCGCAGATACGCAGTATTTT
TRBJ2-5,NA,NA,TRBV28,CASSIRDQETQYF,TGTGCCAGCAGCATCAGGGATCAAGAGACCCAGTACTTC
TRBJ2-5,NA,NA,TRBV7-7,CASSLTVSRDPAQETQYF,TGTGCTAGCAGCTTGACAGTTTCAAGAGACCCAGCTCAAGAGACCCAGTACTTC
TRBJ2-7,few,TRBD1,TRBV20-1,CSAIDRGLSYEQYF,TGCAGTGCGATCGACAGGGGTCTCTCCTACGAGCAGTACTTC
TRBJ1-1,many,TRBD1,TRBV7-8,CASSIPLDRANTEAFF,TGTGCCAGCAGCATCCCGTTAGACAGGGCGAACACTGAAGCTTTCTTT
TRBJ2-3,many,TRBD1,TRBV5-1,CASSFTQGSTDTQYF,TGCGCCAGCAGCTTCACACAGGGGAGTACAGATACGCAGTATTTT
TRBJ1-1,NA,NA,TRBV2,CATIPQLNTEAFF,TGTGCCACCATCCCACAGTTGAACACTGAAGCTTTCTTT
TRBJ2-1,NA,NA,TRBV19,CASSIGGAEEFF,TGTGCCAGTAGTATAGGCGGGGCGGAGGAGTTCTTC
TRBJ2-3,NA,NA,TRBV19,CASSHRGGDTQYF,TGTGCCAGTAGTCACCGGGGCGGCGACACGCAGTATTTT
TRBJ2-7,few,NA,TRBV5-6,CASSRSGYSYEQYF,TGTGCCAGCAGTAGGAGCGGATATTCTTACGAGCAGTACTTC
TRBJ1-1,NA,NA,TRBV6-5,CASSPSWANTEAFF,TGTGCCAGCAGTCCCTCGTGGGCGAACACTGAAGCTTTCTTT
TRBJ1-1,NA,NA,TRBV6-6,CASSRRTANTEAFF,TGTGCCAGCAGCCGTAGGACGGCTAACACTGAAGCTTTCTTT
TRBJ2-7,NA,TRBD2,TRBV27,CASLPTGAGGPYEQYF,TGTGCCAGCCTTCCTACTGGGGCGGGAGGGCCCTACGAGCAGTACTTC
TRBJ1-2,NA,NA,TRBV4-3,CASSQEERGYGYTF,TGCGCCAGCAGCCAAGAGGAGAGGGGCTATGGCTACACCTTC
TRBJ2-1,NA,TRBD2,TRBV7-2,CASSLGSSGSTYNEQFF,TGTGCCAGCAGCTTAGGGTCTAGCGGGAGTACCTACAATGAGCAGTTCTTC
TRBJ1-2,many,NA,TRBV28,CASRRGFYGYTF,TGTGCCAGCAGACGGGGTTTCTATGGCTACACCTTC
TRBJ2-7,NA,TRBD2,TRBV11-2,CASTMGLAGYSYEQYF,TGTGCCAGCACCATGGGCTTAGCGGGGTACTCCTACGAGCAGTACTTC
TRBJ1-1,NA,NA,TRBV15,CATSRVEGMAHKAFF,TGTGCCACCAGCAGAGTAGAGGGAATGGCCCACAAAGCTTTCTTT
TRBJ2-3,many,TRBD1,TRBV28,CASMGQGTDTQYF,TGTGCCAGCATGGGACAGGGGACAGATACGCAGTATTTT
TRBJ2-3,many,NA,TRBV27,CASGAGSPDTQYF,TGTGCCAGCGGGGCGGGATCGCCAGATACGCAGTATTTT
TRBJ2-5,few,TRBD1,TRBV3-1,CASSGWTGKETQYF,TGTGCCAGCAGCGGTTGGACAGGGAAAGAGACCCAGTACTTC
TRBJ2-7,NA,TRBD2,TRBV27,CASSPRGPRGVDEQYF,TGTGCCAGCAGTCCCAGAGGGCCGCGGGGGGTCGACGAGCAGTACTTC
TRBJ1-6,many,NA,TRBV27,CASSIQMGNSPLHF,TGTGCCAGCAGTATACAAATGGGTAATTCACCCCTCCACTTT
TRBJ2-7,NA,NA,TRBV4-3,CASSPTTYPSSYEQYF,TGCGCCAGCAGCCCGACGACCTACCCTAGCTCCTACGAGCAGTACTTC
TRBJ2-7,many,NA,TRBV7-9,CASSLTLGQYF,TGTGCCAGCAGCTTAACGCTGGGGCAGTACTTC
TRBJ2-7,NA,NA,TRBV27,CASGPGDDYEQYF,TGTGCCAGCGGCCCCGGGGATGACTACGAGCAGTACTTC